This T cell receptor (beta chain) was identified during a study of T cells in Graves' hyperthyroidism and ophthalmopathy. The table lists this clonotype with many counts. There are 12 residues in the CDR3. Trimming cost V 6 bases and J 8 bases, with 13 bases left between them. Amplified TCR beta CDR3 regions came from RNA transcripts. During a first-round RT-PCR of the TCR CDR3, the HTBI primer set was used. TCRdb passed the multiplex PCR reads through MiXCR, listing each CDR3 protein once. Of roughly 350,000 distinct CDR3 sequences listed, around 15% were seen once; the top ten hold roughly a fifth. The sequence was obtained from a woman under 40 with Graves' ophthalmopathy. The sample was blood. The chain carries TRBV12-3 or TRBV12-4 and TRBJ1-2; D is undetermined. CDR3 coding DNA: TGTGCCAGCAGCCCTGAGCGAGAGGGCTACACCTTC. It encodes CASSPEREGYTF.